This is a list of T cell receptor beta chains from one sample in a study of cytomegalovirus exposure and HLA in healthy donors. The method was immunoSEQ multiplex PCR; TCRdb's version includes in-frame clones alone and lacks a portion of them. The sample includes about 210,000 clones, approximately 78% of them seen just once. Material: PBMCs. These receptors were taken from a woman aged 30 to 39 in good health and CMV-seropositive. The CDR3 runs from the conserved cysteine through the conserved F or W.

CDR3aa: CASSLGTGSNQPQHF
j_gene: TRBJ1-5
v_gene: TRBV4-2

CDR3aa: CASSLELSGELFF
j_gene: TRBJ2-2
v_gene: TRBV5-1

CDR3aa: CSVREVVGEQYF
j_gene: TRBJ2-7
v_gene: TRBV29-1

CDR3aa: CASSLRGSVNYGYTF
j_gene: TRBJ1-2
v_gene: TRBV11-3

CDR3aa: CAISGVEGALYEQYF
j_gene: .
v_gene: TRBV10-3

CDR3aa: CASSLRSPSNTGELFF
j_gene: TRBJ2-2
v_gene: TRBV5-6

CDR3aa: CASGSLATGELFF
j_gene: TRBJ2-2
v_gene: TRBV12-5

CDR3aa: CASSPLGTSGSYEQFF
j_gene: TRBJ2-1
v_gene: TRBV14

CDR3aa: CASSIMGQRYSNQPQHF
j_gene: TRBJ1-5
v_gene: TRBV19

CDR3aa: CASSERGTDTQYF
j_gene: TRBJ2-3
v_gene: TRBV25-1

CDR3aa: CASSVTGLTEAFF
j_gene: TRBJ1-1
v_gene: TRBV28

CDR3aa: CASRRSTGPESYEQYF
j_gene: TRBJ2-7
v_gene: TRBV11-1

CDR3aa: CASSRDTYEQFF
j_gene: TRBJ2-1
v_gene: TRBV7-3

CDR3aa: CAWSVRLFSSEQYF
j_gene: TRBJ2-7
v_gene: TRBV30

CDR3aa: CASSLGRTDTQYF
j_gene: TRBJ2-3
v_gene: TRBV7-7

CDR3aa: CASSQTSRHAVSGNTIYF
j_gene: TRBJ1-3
v_gene: TRBV4-1

CDR3aa: CASSSLAGGTDTQYF
j_gene: TRBJ2-3
v_gene: TRBV13

CDR3aa: CASSLWAGKNTEAFF
j_gene: TRBJ1-1
v_gene: TRBV28